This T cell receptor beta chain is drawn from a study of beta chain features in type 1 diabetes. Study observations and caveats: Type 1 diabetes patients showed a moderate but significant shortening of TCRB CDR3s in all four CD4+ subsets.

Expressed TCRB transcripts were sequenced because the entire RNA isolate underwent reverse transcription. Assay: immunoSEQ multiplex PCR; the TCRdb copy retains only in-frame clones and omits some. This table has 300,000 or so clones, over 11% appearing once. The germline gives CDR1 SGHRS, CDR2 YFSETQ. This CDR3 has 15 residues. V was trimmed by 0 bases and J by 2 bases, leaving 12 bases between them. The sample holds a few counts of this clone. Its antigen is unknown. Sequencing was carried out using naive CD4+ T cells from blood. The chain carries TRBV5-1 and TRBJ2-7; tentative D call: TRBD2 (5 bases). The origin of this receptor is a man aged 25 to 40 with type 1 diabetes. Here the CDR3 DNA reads TGCGCCAGCAGCTTGGGACTAACAAATCCCTACGAGCAGTACTTC. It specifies CASSLGLTNPYEQYF.